The T cell receptor beta chain described here comes from a study of shared clonotypes between healthy human individuals. Notes on the study in general: Clonotypes which were not shared had lower generation probabilities than clonotypes that all four donors shared.

Partitioning of CD4+ cells yielded a CD45RA+ naive subset and a CD45RA-negative memory subset. The J segment lost 4 bases and the V segment lost 2 bases, leaving 3 bases of the junction unmatched. CDR1 MGHDK and CDR2 SYGVNS come from the germline V gene. The CDR3 is 15 amino acids. The sorted-subset replicate PCRs were given around 200 ng DNA, which is tens of thousands of T cell genomes. Per the original methods: ImmunoSEQ sequences covered only the junction and lacked quality scores; filtering therefore differed. Using immunoSEQ multiplex PCR, the repertoire was profiled, and TCRdb retains in-frame clones only, with some absent. V and J calls and clone size are as listed in that table; D and trimming were resolved from the DNA. The sample has around 1,000,000 clones, roughly 80% seen once. Note on this clone: No antigen is known for it.

This chain joins TRBV25-1 and TRBJ2-5, with 11 bases that match TRBD2. This TCR came from a man between 18 and 29 years old in good health. Some clones in this sample may be carry-over from other donors' samples. The sample taken for sequencing was memory CD4+ T cells from PBMCs. The sample's subset: CD45RA-negative fraction. CDR3 protein: CASSETSGSGETQYF. The DNA of the CDR3 is TGTGCCAGCAGTGAAACTAGCGGGAGTGGAGAGACCCAGTACTTC.